Listed here are 28 T cell receptor beta chains from one sample, sequenced in a study of T-cell memory formation after mild COVID-19. TCRdb recomputed calls from the 5' RACE reads with MiXCR, one row per CDR3 protein. Of hundreds of thousands of distinct CDR3 sequences in the sample, under 15% are singletons; the top ten hold 22%. Sequences were obtained from PBMCs or a T cell subset sorted from them (not recorded which). All receptors derive from a man younger than 30 who had mild COVID-19 (a few samples of this study predate the infection). Cell type and time point are not known.

This clonotype was seen more than once but under ten times. The rearrangement joins TRBV27 to TRBJ1-2; 9 bases are a match to TRBD1. J gave up 0 bases and V 10 bases, and 6 bases lay outside the gene matches. Germline V lookup: CDR1 MNHEY, CDR2 SMNVEV (reference sequence). This CDR3 has 14 amino acids. Here the CDR3 DNA reads TGTGCCACCTCCCGGGACAGGGCTAACTATGGCTACACCTTC. This gives the protein CATSRDRANYGYTF.

The chain uses TRBV3-1 and TRBJ2-2, with 7 bases lining up with TRBD2. The CDR3 extends over 16 amino acids. J gave up 0 bases and V 4 bases, and 5 bases lay outside the gene matches. Germline CDR1 is LGHDT and CDR2 is YNNKEL (reference sequence). CDR3 amino acids: CASSRGAGTNTGELFF. Here the CDR3 DNA reads TGTGCCAGCAGCCGAGGAGCGGGGACGAACACCGGGGAGCTGTTTTTT.

This clonotype was detected a few times. V gene TRBV6-1 combines with J gene TRBJ2-2; 7 bases line up with TRBD2. Germline-derived CDR1 and CDR2 are MNHNS and SASEGT. The CDR3 is 19 residues long. V lost 6 bases to trimming and J lost 3 bases; unmatched junction nucleotides: 19. The CDR3 DNA sequence: TGTGCCAGCAGGGGCCGGACTAGTTCCCGAACCGCTTACACCGGGGAGCTGTTTTTT. This sequence encodes CASRGRTSSRTAYTGELFF.

There are a few counts of this clonotype. The J gene is TRBJ1-5, the V gene TRBV20-1, with no clear D. Looked up from germline, CDR1 is DFQATT and CDR2 is SNEGSKA (reference sequence). V was clipped by 5 bases and J by 7 bases, with 15 bases between them. The CDR3 length is 13 residues. CDR3: CSARLGFWQPQHF. DNA for the CDR3: TGCAGTGCTCGGTTGGGTTTCTGGCAGCCCCAGCATTTT.

The chain combines TRBV5-6 with TRBJ1-2; 9 bases map to TRBD1. The CDR3 covers 16 residues. Germline V lookup: CDR1 SGHDT, CDR2 YYEEEE. The trim removed 3 bases at V and 3 bases at J, leaving 9 bases unmatched. CDR3 sequence: CASSYPFGDRDYGYTF. CDR3 in DNA: TGTGCCAGCAGCTACCCCTTTGGGGACAGGGACTATGGCTACACCTTC.

This clonotype was found a few times. The chain uses TRBV3-1 and TRBJ2-1; 9 bases are a match to TRBD2. The junction had 2 bases not matched to a gene; V was cut back by 8 bases and J by 0 bases. The CDR3 length is 14 residues. Germline V gives CDR1 LGHDT, CDR2 YNNKEL (reference sequence). The CDR3 spells CASGLANSYNEQFF. The CDR3 DNA sequence: TGTGCCAGCGGACTAGCGAACTCCTACAATGAGCAGTTCTTC.

This clonotype has ten or more counts. The chain employs TRBV29-1 and TRBJ2-3, with 9 positions matching TRBD1. The CDR3 totals 16 residues. CDR1 and CDR2 from the germline V gene are SQVTM and ANQGSEA. V dropped 3 bases and J dropped 2; count of bases not matched to a gene: 9. CDR3 DNA: TGCAGCGTTGACCCCCGGACAGGGGAGAACACAGATACGCAGTATTTT. It codes for CSVDPRTGENTDTQYF.

This clonotype has just a few counts. The chain carries TRBV9 and TRBJ2-3, with 15 bases fitting TRBD2. V lost 3 bases and J lost 5; bases outside the gene matches: 7. In germline, CDR1 is SGDLS, CDR2 YYNGEE. This CDR3 contains 17 residues. The CDR3 sequence: CASSAGLAGGPGDTQYF. The CDR3 DNA follows: TGTGCCAGCAGCGCAGGACTAGCGGGGGGGCCGGGAGATACGCAGTATTTT. The complete variable domain, with remaining parts taken from reference TRBV9 and TRBJ2-3, reads DSGVTQTPKHLITATGQRVTLRCSPRSGDLSVYWYQQSLDQGLQFLIQYYNGEERAKGNILERFSAQQFPDLHSELNLSSLELGDSALYFCASSAGLAGGPGDTQYFGPGTRLTVL.

This sequence joins TRBV18 and TRBJ1-1; no clear D. V lost 8 bases to trimming and J lost 2 bases, with 12 bases between them. This CDR3 contains 13 residues. The germline V gene has CDR1 KGHSH and CDR2 LQKENI. The CDR3: CASRYSFNTEAFF. The CDR3 region has the DNA TGTGCCAGCCGTTACAGCTTTAACACTGAAGCTTTCTTT.

This rearrangement joins TRBV24-1 to TRBJ2-3, with TRBD1 as a possible D gene (5 bases). V lost 4 bases to trimming and J lost 8 bases, with 15 bases between them. In germline, CDR1 is KGHDR, CDR2 SFDVKD. The CDR3 is 14 amino acids. The CDR3 loop is CATSDPLDKGTQYF. CDR3 in DNA: TGTGCCACCAGTGACCCCTTGGACAAGGGTACGCAGTATTTT.

This clonotype was found a few times. V gene TRBV10-2 combines with J gene TRBJ1-2; D is unresolved. This CDR3 contains 12 residues. The germline V gene encodes CDR1 WSHSY and CDR2 SAAADI. Trimming left V 7 bases short and J 7 bases short, with 13 bases between. CDR3 DNA sequence: TGCGCCAGCATGGCGGTAAGAGGTGGCTACACCTTC. Its protein is CASMAVRGGYTF.

This clonotype has only a few counts. V usage is TRBV5-5 and J usage is TRBJ2-6; D unresolved. V was trimmed by 5 bases and J by 2 bases, leaving 11 bases between them. The CDR3 loop spans 15 amino acids. Germline values: CDR1 SGHKS, CDR2 YYEKEE (reference sequence). CDR3 sequence (DNA): TGTGCCAGCAGTCGGACCTGGGCTGGGGCCAACGTCCTGACTTTC. As protein: CASSRTWAGANVLTF.

The rearrangement links TRBV11-2 to TRBJ2-7, with D hard to call. The CDR3 is 13 amino acids. Germline-derived CDR1 and CDR2 are SGHAT and FQNNGV. Trimming cost V 1 base and J 2 bases, with 6 bases left between them. CDR3 loop: CASSLAQPYEQYV. DNA of the CDR3: TGTGCCAGCAGCTTAGCGCAGCCCTACGAGCAGTACGTC.

The table lists this clonotype with many counts. V and J are TRBV3-1 and TRBJ2-2; no clear D gene. Deletions cut 2 bases from V and 4 bases from J, with 5 bases between. The germline gives CDR1 LGHDT, CDR2 YNNKEL (reference sequence). CDR3 size: 13 residues. The CDR3 sequence: CASSQSVTGELFF. DNA of the CDR3: TGTGCCAGCAGCCAAAGCGTCACCGGGGAGCTGTTTTTT. The variable domain in full, with the rest retrieved from reference TRBV3-1 and TRBJ2-2, is DTAVSQTPKYLVTQMGNDKSIKCEQNLGHDTMYWYKQDSKKFLKIMFSYNNKELIINETVPNRFSPKSPDKAHLNLHINSLELGDSAVYFCASSQSVTGELFFGEGSRLTVL.

This chain's CDR3 is CASPGLAEPSSYNEQFF. For the CDR3, the DNA is TGTGCCAGCCCGGGACTAGCGGAACCCTCCTCCTACAATGAGCAGTTCTTC. The chain employs TRBV7-2 and TRBJ2-1; TRBD2 agrees at 11 bases. V shed 8 bases and J 0 bases; nucleotides not matched to a gene: 9. The CDR3 is 17 residues long. Germline V CDR1 and CDR2: SGHTA, FQGNSA.

The rearrangement uses TRBV6-2 or TRBV6-3 and TRBJ2-3, with a weak D call TRBD1 (6 bases). Germline V gene sequence: CDR1 MNHEY, CDR2 SVGEGT. The CDR3 has 16 amino acids. Trimming took off 7 bases at V and 6 bases at J, with 23 bases between the two ends. The CDR3 DNA reads as TGTGCCAGCAACGAAAGGCCGGGACACCCGATTGATACGCAGTATTTT. Amino acids: CASNERPGHPIDTQYF.

The chain links TRBV20-1 to TRBJ1-1, with D unresolved. Trimming shortened V by 5 bases and J by 3 bases, and 10 bases separated the two germline ends. The length of the CDR3 is 12 residues. Germline assignment: CDR1 DFQATT and CDR2 SNEGSKA (reference sequence). CDR3 amino acids: CSASDKDTEAFF. In DNA form, the CDR3 reads TGCAGTGCTTCCGACAAAGACACTGAAGCTTTCTTT.

In this sample, this clonotype turned up many times. This sequence joins TRBV7-9 and TRBJ1-2, with D tentatively TRBD1 (6 bases). The germline gives CDR1 SEHNR, CDR2 FQNEAQ (reference sequence). V lost 3 bases, J lost 4 bases, and 15 bases lay in between. The length of the CDR3 is 15 residues. CDR3 nucleotides: TGTGCCAGCAGCTTGGGGGGCGGGGCCGCCTATGGCTACACCTTC. Protein product: CASSLGGGAAYGYTF.

The rearrangement links TRBV6-2 or TRBV6-3 to TRBJ1-1; perhaps TRBD1 as D (6 bases). V shed 5 bases and J shed 0 bases, with 13 bases lying between them. The CDR3 covers 15 residues. Germline CDR1 is MNHEY and CDR2 is SVGEGT. The CDR3 region has the DNA TGTGCCAGCAGTGCAGGACAGATCATGAACACTGAAGCTTTCTTT. As protein: CASSAGQIMNTEAFF.

This clonotype was counted only a few times. V is TRBV11-1 and J is TRBJ2-1, with D possibly being TRBD2 (5 bases). The CDR3 extends over 15 amino acids. Germline V gene data show CDR1 as SGHAT and CDR2 as FQDESV (reference sequence). Trimming took 3 bases from V and 6 from J, leaving 15 bases between them. CDR3 amino acids: CASSFAVEGFNEQFF. The CDR3 nucleotides read TGTGCCAGCAGCTTCGCAGTCGAGGGCTTCAATGAGCAGTTCTTC.

The chain recombines TRBV12-3 or TRBV12-4 with TRBJ1-1; unclear D gene. V lost 5 bases and J lost 6, with 13 bases in between. This CDR3 spans 13 amino acids. Here the CDR3 reads CASSTASLPEAFF. The CDR3 nucleotides read TGTGCCAGCAGTACGGCCTCGTTGCCTGAAGCTTTCTTT.

V gene TRBV27 combines with J gene TRBJ1-1; 7 bases fit TRBD1. The CDR3 is 15 residues long. V gave up 6 bases and J gave up 5 bases; unmatched junction bases: 12. Germline lookup yields CDR1 MNHEY and CDR2 SMNVEV (reference sequence). CDR3 DNA: TGTGCCAGCAGAGACTCTCAGGGGGGATTTACTGAAGCTTTCTTT. The encoded protein is CASRDSQGGFTEAFF.

The genes are TRBV12-5 and TRBJ2-1, with D perhaps matching TRBD2 (5 bases). With 0 bases removed from V and 1 base from J, the gap between germline ends came to 13 bases. The CDR3 consists of 17 residues. Germline assignment: CDR1 LGHNT and CDR2 FRNRAP. CDR3 in amino acids: CASGLVTGVLSYNEQFF. The CDR3 bases are TGTGCTAGTGGTTTGGTAACCGGGGTTCTATCCTACAATGAGCAGTTCTTC.

The V call is TRBV29-1, the J call TRBJ2-1, with TRBD1 as a possible D gene (8 bases). Trimming cost V 6 bases and J 8 bases, with 14 bases left between them. This CDR3 has 12 amino acids. Germline values: CDR1 SQVTM, CDR2 ANQGSEA. The CDR3 DNA reads as TGCAGCGTCCCACAGGGGGGGCATGAGCAGTTCTTC. This codes for CSVPQGGHEQFF.

Points on this clonotype: One junction end does not reproduce the germline sequence, and a read error may be involved. The rearrangement links TRBV7-2 to TRBJ1-4, with 8 bases identical to TRBD1. The germline gives CDR1 SGHTA, CDR2 FQGNSA. The length of the CDR3 is 16 residues. This chain's CDR3 is CDSSLWTGQGREKLFF. DNA of the CDR3: TGTGACAGCAGCCTCTGGACAGGGCAAGGAAGGGAAAAACTGTTTTTT.

The chain employs TRBV4-1 and TRBJ2-1; D possibly corresponds to TRBD2 (7 bases). The germline gives CDR1 MGHRA, CDR2 YSYEKL. V lost 1 base and J 8 bases, leaving 18 bases between the germline ends. CDR3 length: 16 residues. As DNA, the CDR3 is TGCGCCAGCAGCCAAGTCGCGGCGGGGGCCAGGTATGAGCAGTTCTTC. It encodes CASSQVAAGARYEQFF.

This clonotype has just a few counts. The genes are TRBV6-1 and TRBJ2-2; 7 bases fit TRBD1. The ends lost 4 bases at V and 5 bases at J; junction bases unmatched: 19. The CDR3 spans 19 residues. Germline V gene sequence: CDR1 MNHNS, CDR2 SASEGT. Here the CDR3 DNA reads TGTGCCAGCAGTGGACTCTTTCCGACAGGGAATCGAGTGACCGGGGAGCTGTTTTTT. The encoded protein is CASSGLFPTGNRVTGELFF.

This clonotype was counted ten times or more. The chain employs TRBV5-6 and TRBJ1-3, with D possibly matching TRBD1 (6 bases). V was clipped by 3 bases and J by 0 bases, with 10 bases between them. The germline CDR1 and CDR2 sequences are SGHDT and YYEEEE. The CDR3 loop spans 15 amino acids. The DNA for the CDR3 is TGTGCCAGCAGCTCAACAGGGAGCTCTGGAAACACCATATATTTT. Its protein product is CASSSTGSSGNTIYF.